This entry lists 30 T cell receptor beta chains sequenced from one sample in a study of T-cell reconstitution after alpha-beta-depleted transplantation in children. This sample's TCRbeta library carried unique molecular identifier barcodes. TCRdb analysed the PCR reads with MiXCR anew, one entry per CDR3 protein. The sample lists about 580,000 distinct CDR3 sequences; about 23% were seen once. This specimen was PBMCs, mostly from graft donor cells, taken 360 days after TCRalphabeta/CD19-depleted stem cell transplant. The source is a boy younger than two who had a stem cell transplant for acute myeloid leukemia, so the T cells may come from the graft donor.

The rearrangement joins TRBV6-5 to TRBJ2-2; weak D call: TRBD1 (5 bases). Germline V CDR1 and CDR2: MNHEY, SVGAGI. The V end was cut by 1 base, the J end by 0 bases, with 9 bases between. This CDR3 spans 16 amino acids. CDR3 in amino acids: CASSYFRAANTGELFF. The CDR3 DNA sequence: TGTGCCAGCAGTTACTTCAGGGCCGCGAACACCGGGGAGCTGTTTTTT.

The chain has TRBV6-5 and TRBJ2-7; perhaps TRBD1 as D (6 bases). V gave up 5 bases and J gave up 7 bases, with 12 bases separating them. The CDR3 contains 12 residues. CDR1 MNHEY and CDR2 SVGAGI come from the germline V gene. DNA for the CDR3: TGTGCCAGCAGTACAGGGACGGGGGAGCAGTACGTC. Its translation is CASSTGTGEQYV.

CDR3 protein: CASSFLAGGAGETQYF. The CDR3 region has the DNA TGTGCCAGCAGTTTTCTAGCGGGGGGAGCTGGAGAGACCCAGTACTTC. The chain combines TRBV6-5 with TRBJ2-5; 11 bases fit TRBD2. The CDR3 sequence is 16 residues long. With 4 bases clipped from V and 4 bases from J, the junction kept 8 bases outside the gene matches. Germline values: CDR1 MNHEY, CDR2 SVGAGI.

This clonotype was found once. Here the CDR3 reads CASMAGLFSQPQHF. DNA for the CDR3: TGTGCCAGCATGGCGGGGCTCTTCAGTCAGCCCCAGCATTTT. This chain joins TRBV12-3 or TRBV12-4 and TRBJ1-5; D might be TRBD1 (5 bases). V lost 7 bases, J lost 6 bases, and 16 bases lay in between. The CDR3 loop spans 14 amino acids.

This clonotype showed up just a few times. V gene TRBV12-3 or TRBV12-4 combines with J gene TRBJ2-1; unclear D gene. V shed 1 base and J shed 2 bases, with 9 bases lying between them. This CDR3 region has 15 residues. DNA for the CDR3: TGTGCCAGCAGTTTAGTGGTACAGACCTACAATGAGCAGTTCTTC. The encoded protein is CASSLVVQTYNEQFF.

This clonotype was recorded a few times. The gene calls are TRBV20-1 and TRBJ1-1, with TRBD1 matching over 9 bases. J was trimmed by 5 bases and V by 5 bases; bases with no gene match: 9. CDR1 DFQATT and CDR2 SNEGSKA come from the germline V gene (reference sequence). This CDR3 comprises 14 residues. As DNA, the CDR3 is TGCAGTGCTGTACCGGGACAGGGAGGTACTGAAGCTTTCTTT. It is translated as CSAVPGQGGTEAFF.

In its sample, this clonotype was seen a few times. V gene TRBV20-1 combines with J gene TRBJ2-1, with 7 nucleotides matching TRBD2. Unmatched junction bases numbered 12, after V lost 5 bases and J lost 5 bases. The germline V gene encodes CDR1 DFQATT and CDR2 SNEGSKA (reference sequence). This CDR3 region has 15 residues. In DNA, the CDR3 is TGCAGTGCTGGGGGGGTCAAAGGTCGTAACAATGAGCAGTTCTTC. The encoded protein is CSAGGVKGRNNEQFF.

To note about this clonotype: Since a much larger clone is just one base distant, this may be a read error. The conserved phenylalanine or tryptophan is not found at the CDR3 terminus, so this likely reflects a read error. V usage is TRBV9 and J usage is TRBJ2-1; D is perhaps TRBD2 (7 bases). CDR1 and CDR2 (germline): SGDLS, YYNGEE. V was pared by 5 bases and J by 5 bases, with 17 bases between. CDR3 length equals 15 residues. The CDR3 nucleotides are TGTGCCAGCAGTCGTAGGGGGGGAACCCACAATGAGCAGTTCTAC. Protein: CASSRRGGTHNEQFY.

This clonotype has ten or more counts. The chain recombines TRBV20-1 with TRBJ2-3; D ambiguous. This CDR3 is 12 amino acids long. CDR1 and CDR2 from the germline V gene are DFQATT and SNEGSKA (reference sequence). The V gene lost 0 bases and the J gene lost 2 bases, with 3 bases spanning the gap. This CDR3 is CSAREVTDTQYF. In DNA form, the CDR3 reads TGCAGTGCTAGAGAAGTCACAGATACGCAGTATTTT.

The chain joins TRBV6-6 to TRBJ2-6; possibly TRBD2 for D (5 bases). Germline loops: CDR1 MNHNY, CDR2 SVGAGI (reference sequence). The CDR3 totals 13 residues. Trimming pared 6 bases from V and 6 bases from J, leaving 9 bases between. This CDR3 is CASRPLAANVLTF. The CDR3 DNA reads as TGTGCCAGCAGACCCCTAGCGGCCAACGTCCTGACTTTC.

This clonotype was seen a handful of times. The V and J genes are TRBV20-1 and TRBJ2-5; D is perhaps TRBD2 (6 bases). The CDR3 extends over 11 amino acids. Trimming stripped 6 bases from V and 1 base from J, with 6 bases between. The V gene's germline CDR1 is DFQATT and CDR2 SNEGSKA (reference sequence). The DNA for the CDR3 is TGCAGTGCGGGACTCCAAGAGACCCAGTACTTC. It translates to CSAGLQETQYF.

This clonotype was seen ten or more times. This chain joins TRBV7-2 and TRBJ2-7, with D possibly matching TRBD2 (5 bases). The germline V and J ends were trimmed by 5 bases and 6 bases, with 14 bases remaining between them. CDR3 length: 13 residues. Per the germline V gene, CDR1 is SGHTA and CDR2 is FQGNSA. The CDR3 DNA reads as TGTGCCAGCAGCCTAAACTTAGAGGGCGAGCAGTACGTC. Protein: CASSLNLEGEQYV.

This rearrangement joins TRBV24-1 to TRBJ2-3, with 9 bases that match TRBD1. The CDR3 covers 15 residues. Germline CDR1 and CDR2: KGHDR and SFDVKD. J lost 4 bases, V lost 6 bases, and 7 bases had no gene match. The CDR3 loop reads CATSRQGEVADTQYF. DNA for the CDR3: TGTGCCACCAGTCGACAGGGGGAAGTTGCAGATACGCAGTATTTT.

The chain is built from TRBV5-6 and TRBJ2-1, with 9 nucleotides matching TRBD1. CDR1 is SGHDT, CDR2 YYEEEE, per germline. The CDR3 has 17 amino acids. J was trimmed by 0 bases and V by 5 bases; bases with no gene match: 9. In nucleotides, the CDR3 is TGTGCCAGCAGGGGGGTGGGACAGGGTCCCTCCTACAATGAGCAGTTCTTC. As protein: CASRGVGQGPSYNEQFF.

V gene TRBV6-1 combines with J gene TRBJ1-6; D call uncertain. V lost 7 bases and J lost 3, with 19 bases in between. This CDR3 spans 17 amino acids. CDR1 is MNHNS, CDR2 SASEGT, per germline. This chain's CDR3 is CASTNRAASFYNSPLHF. The DNA of the CDR3 is TGTGCCAGCACTAACCGGGCAGCCTCTTTCTATAATTCACCCCTCCACTTT.

The chain has TRBV19 and TRBJ1-4; 8 nucleotides align to TRBD1. This CDR3 is 15 amino acids long. The germline V gene has CDR1 LNHDA and CDR2 SQIVND (reference sequence). V was pared by 7 bases and J by 6 bases, with 10 bases of the junction left unmatched. The CDR3 DNA reads TGTGCCAGTAATGACAGGGGTAGGGGGGATGAAAAACTGTTTTTT. Translated: CASNDRGRGDEKLFF.

This rearrangement joins TRBV5-1 to TRBJ1-1, with 9 positions matching TRBD1. CDR1 and CDR2 (germline): SGHRS, YFSETQ. This CDR3 has 20 residues. Unmatched junction bases numbered 19, after V lost 4 bases and J lost 0 bases. The CDR3: CASSPAPGQGTEPMNTEAFF. In DNA form, the CDR3 reads TGCGCCAGCAGCCCAGCACCCGGACAGGGGACAGAACCGATGAACACTGAAGCTTTCTTT.

This clonotype was counted ten times or more. The V gene is TRBV20-1, the J gene TRBJ1-2, with D perhaps matching TRBD1 (6 bases). Germline V CDR1 and CDR2: DFQATT, SNEGSKA (reference sequence). The CDR3 covers 17 residues. Trimming took off 1 base at V and 5 bases at J, with 23 bases between the two ends. The CDR3 spells CSARGETINGGLYGYTF. The CDR3 DNA sequence: TGCAGTGCTAGAGGGGAAACTATAAACGGGGGCCTTTATGGCTACACCTTC.

CDR3 sequence (DNA): TGCAGTGCTCCCGACAGGGCATACGAGCAGTACGTC. As protein: CSAPDRAYEQYV. The gene calls are TRBV20-1 and TRBJ2-7, with TRBD1 identical over 7 bases. This CDR3 is built from 12 residues. From germline, CDR1 is DFQATT and CDR2 SNEGSKA (reference sequence). V was pared by 5 bases and J by 4 bases, with 5 bases of the junction left unmatched.

This clonotype was counted only a few times. The rearrangement links TRBV12-3 or TRBV12-4 to TRBJ2-1, with TRBD1 matching over 9 bases. V lost 3 bases to trimming and J lost 7 bases; unmatched junction nucleotides: 10. CDR3 length: 16 residues. The CDR3 is CASSFRAGTGKNEQFF. The CDR3 bases are TGTGCCAGCAGTTTTAGGGCCGGGACAGGGAAAAATGAGCAGTTCTTC.

The J gene is TRBJ2-5, the V gene TRBV5-6; D remains unclear. V was shortened by 2 bases and J by 1 base, with 9 bases between the two germline ends. The CDR3 is made up of 14 amino acids. CDR1 is SGHDT, CDR2 YYEEEE, per germline. In DNA, the CDR3 is TGTGCCAGCAGCTTTTCACACGGCCAAGAGACCCAGTACTTC. Encoded protein: CASSFSHGQETQYF.

This chain connects TRBV10-3 to TRBJ2-5; possibly TRBD1 or TRBD2 for D (6 bases each). Deletions cut 4 bases from V and 5 bases from J, with 17 bases between. The germline V gene has CDR1 ENHRY and CDR2 SYGVKD. This CDR3 contains 15 residues. DNA for the CDR3: TGTGCCATCAGTGCCTACAGGGAGGATGAGGAGACCCAGTACTTC. Its protein product is CAISAYREDEETQYF.

The genes are TRBV12-3 or TRBV12-4 and TRBJ2-2; 7 nucleotides match TRBD2. Trimming cost V 1 base and J 5 bases; bases outside gene matches: 7. The CDR3 runs to 16 residues. CDR3 sequence (DNA): TGTGCCAGCAGTTTAGGATTTGTGCGGGGGACCGGGGAGCTGTTTTTT. Its protein product is CASSLGFVRGTGELFF.

The chain recombines TRBV5-5 with TRBJ2-3; 9 nucleotides agree with TRBD1. Germline CDR1 reads SGHKS; CDR2 reads YYEKEE (reference sequence). The junction had 4 bases not matched to a gene; V was cut back by 2 bases and J by 6 bases. The CDR3 consists of 14 residues. For the CDR3, the DNA is TGTGCCAGCAGCTTCCGACAGGGGGTGGATACGCAGTATTTT. Amino acid sequence: CASSFRQGVDTQYF. Based on the CDR3 plus reference TRBV5-5 and TRBJ2-3, the full variable domain is DAGVTQSPTHLIKTRGQQVTLRCSPISGHKSVSWYQQVLGQGPQFIFQYYEKEERGRGNFPDRFSARQFPNYSSELNVNALLLGDSALYLCASSFRQGVDTQYFGPGTRLTVL.

This clonotype was seen a few times. This sequence joins TRBV4-1 and TRBJ2-5; 11 bases are shared with TRBD1. This CDR3 region has 15 residues. Germline CDR1 reads MGHRA; CDR2 reads YSYEKL. The V and J ends lost 4 bases and 6 bases, in that order; junction bases with no gene match: 7. The CDR3 spells CASSLGQGAQKTQYF. The CDR3 DNA follows: TGCGCCAGCAGCCTTGGACAGGGGGCGCAAAAGACCCAGTACTTC.

The rearrangement uses TRBV6-2 or TRBV6-3 and TRBJ1-1; D is possibly TRBD1 (6 bases). The V gene lost 0 bases and the J gene lost 0 bases, with 17 bases spanning the gap. This CDR3 contains 18 residues. The germline V gene has CDR1 MNHEY and CDR2 SVGEGT. In nucleotides, the CDR3 is TGTGCCAGCAGTTACTCTCCGGGACACTTCAAGTTGAACACTGAAGCTTTCTTT. Amino acid sequence: CASSYSPGHFKLNTEAFF.

V gene TRBV4-3 combines with J gene TRBJ2-5; no clear D. V shed 4 bases and J shed 1 base, with 10 bases lying between them. The germline V gene encodes CDR1 LGHNA and CDR2 YSLEER. This CDR3 is built from 14 residues. CDR3 coding DNA: TGCGCCAGCAGCCCCGGCATCTTCCAAGAGACCCAGTACTTC. Translated: CASSPGIFQETQYF.

The CDR3 region is CASSLGSGGETQYF. The CDR3, as DNA: TGTGCCAGCAGTTTAGGGAGCGGGGGAGAGACCCAGTACTTC. V usage is TRBV12-3 or TRBV12-4 and J usage is TRBJ2-5; 8 nucleotides match TRBD2. The V gene end was trimmed by 1 base and the J gene end by 4 bases; junction bases not matched to a gene: 2. The CDR3 is made up of 14 amino acids.

V gene TRBV27 combines with J gene TRBJ2-1; D remains ambiguous. Germline V gene lookup returns CDR1 MNHEY and CDR2 SMNVEV (reference sequence). The CDR3 is made up of 14 amino acids. Trimming took 3 bases from V and 6 from J, leaving 12 bases between them. The CDR3 reads CASSLLEGPNEQFF. The CDR3 region has the DNA TGTGCCAGCAGTTTGTTAGAAGGGCCCAATGAGCAGTTCTTC.

This clonotype was picked up many times. V and J are TRBV29-1 and TRBJ2-5, with a tentative D call TRBD1 (6 bases). The germline V gene encodes CDR1 SQVTM and CDR2 ANQGSEA. V was trimmed by 4 bases and J by 3 bases, leaving 9 bases between them. The CDR3 has 12 residues. Written as DNA, the CDR3 is TGCAGCGTTGGGGCAGGGGAAGAGACCCAGTACTTC. Protein product: CSVGAGEETQYF.